The sequence of this T cell receptor (beta chain) was determined in a study of response to subunit inactivated influenza vaccine. Study conclusions and caveats: It was suggested by the authors that few new T cells are recruited by each seasonal influenza vaccination.

Concerning this clonotype: What it binds is not known.

Using its own MiXCR run on the RT-PCR reads, TCRdb lists one record per CDR3 protein. This table holds hundreds of thousands of distinct CDR3 sequences, roughly 10% found once. Trimming took off 0 bases at V and 15 bases at J, with 15 bases between the two ends. The germline V gene has CDR1 DFQATT and CDR2 SNEGSKA (reference sequence). This CDR3 comprises 12 residues. The material sequenced was PBMCs from blood, taken on the day of vaccination. This chain joins TRBV20-1 and TRBJ2-1; D uncertain. The source is a man in his fifties or sixties who received an inactivated influenza vaccine. Here the CDR3 reads CSARDRDAGRFF. The CDR3 nucleotides are TGCAGTGCTAGAGATCGAGACGCAGGAAGGTTCTTC.